A single sample is the source of the 26 T cell receptor beta chains below, sequenced in a study of T cells after posttransplantation cyclophosphamide. Repertoires were generated with immunoSEQ multiplex PCR, while TCRdb's copy carries only in-frame clones and drops some. The table shows tens of thousands of clones, with 80% to 95% occurring only once. The sequencing sample was made of PBMCs. All receptors come from a woman aged 30 to 39 in good health and a related stem cell transplant donor.

The CDR3, as DNA: TGTGCCAGTAGTGCTAGGACAGGGGGCAACTATGGCTACACCTTC. Translating it yields CASSARTGGNYGYTF. The chain links TRBV19 to TRBJ1-2, with 11 nucleotides matching TRBD1. Germline-derived CDR1 and CDR2 are LNHDA and SQIVND (reference sequence). The ends lost 5 bases at V and 2 bases at J; junction bases unmatched: 4. The CDR3 totals 15 residues.

The gene calls are TRBV2 and TRBJ2-7; 7 bases agree with TRBD1. The CDR3 is 15 residues long. Trimming removed 4 bases from V and 3 bases from J; junction bases left unmatched: 9. Looked up from germline, CDR1 is SNHLY and CDR2 is FYNNEI. CDR3 region: CASSAPGQPFYEQYF. The CDR3 DNA follows: TGTGCCAGCAGTGCCCCGGGACAGCCCTTCTACGAGCAGTACTTC.

The chain couples TRBV9 to TRBJ1-2; D is unclear. The CDR3 loop spans 15 amino acids. Germline V gene sequence: CDR1 SGDLS, CDR2 YYNGEE. Trimming shortened V by 4 bases and J by 0 bases, and 13 bases separated the two germline ends. The DNA of the CDR3 is TGTGCCAGCAGCCCCAACCTCGTAGCTAACTATGGCTACACCTTC. Translation gives CASSPNLVANYGYTF.

This sequence joins TRBV5-4 and TRBJ1-2; TRBD1 matches at 9 bases. Germline CDR1 and CDR2: SGHNT and YYREEE (reference sequence). This CDR3 spans 14 amino acids. Losses at the gene ends were 4 bases for V and 2 bases for J; bases not matched to a gene: 3. The chain's CDR3 is CASSPGQGNYGYTF. The CDR3 region has the DNA TGTGCCAGCAGCCCTGGACAGGGGAACTATGGCTACACCTTC.

The chain is built from TRBV28 and TRBJ1-2, with D hard to call. Germline V gene lookup returns CDR1 MDHEN and CDR2 SYDVKM. The CDR3 runs 14 residues. V was clipped by 2 bases and J by 4 bases, with 11 bases between them. CDR3 DNA: TGTGCCAGCAGTTTAATCGGGAGGAGCTATGGCTACACCTTC. Its translation is CASSLIGRSYGYTF.

In its sample, this clone was seen once. The chain carries TRBV4-2 and TRBJ1-2; D remains ambiguous. From germline, CDR1 is LGHNA and CDR2 YNFKEQ. Trimming pared 4 bases from V and 1 base from J, leaving 13 bases between. The CDR3 extends over 15 amino acids. This chain's CDR3 is CASSLETANNYGYTF. For the CDR3, the DNA is TGTGCCAGCAGCCTCGAAACAGCCAATAACTATGGCTACACCTTC.

The chain uses TRBV7-9 and TRBJ2-1, with 11 bases aligning to TRBD2. CDR3 length: 16 residues. Germline V gene sequence: CDR1 SEHNR, CDR2 FQNEAQ (reference sequence). V was clipped by 4 bases and J by 7 bases; unmatched bases: 9. The CDR3 sequence is CASSSTGSGGANEQFF. The CDR3 DNA reads TGTGCCAGCAGCTCCACCGGTAGCGGGGGGGCGAATGAGCAGTTCTTC.

This chain joins TRBV19 and TRBJ1-1, with D unresolved. V was trimmed by 6 bases and J by 2 bases, leaving 10 bases between them. Germline V lookup: CDR1 LNHDA, CDR2 SQIVND (reference sequence). The CDR3 runs 13 residues. The CDR3 DNA follows: TGTGCCAGTAGCAAAATGTCCAACACTGAAGCTTTCTTT. Its protein product is CASSKMSNTEAFF.

The chain links TRBV9 to TRBJ2-3, with D hard to call. V lost 0 bases to trimming and J lost 2 bases, with 13 bases between them. The CDR3 is 16 amino acids. CDR1 SGDLS and CDR2 YYNGEE come from the germline V gene. The CDR3 nucleotides read TGTGCCAGCAGCGTAGGTCATGGCGGCCCCACAGATACGCAGTATTTT. Amino acids: CASSVGHGGPTDTQYF.

V and J are TRBV30 and TRBJ2-1; tentatively, D is TRBD2 (5 bases). The CDR3 is made up of 14 amino acids. Germline V gene data show CDR1 as GTSNPN and CDR2 as SVGIG (reference sequence). Trimming left V 5 bases short and J 9 bases short, with 20 bases between. CDR3 sequence reads: CAWDWVRIGSEQFF. In nucleotides, the CDR3 is TGTGCCTGGGACTGGGTAAGGATTGGGAGTGAGCAGTTCTTC.

V and J are TRBV11-2 and TRBJ1-6; D ambiguous. In germline, CDR1 is SGHAT, CDR2 FQNNGV. Trimming removed 3 bases from V and 1 base from J, with 7 bases in between. This CDR3 contains 15 residues. CDR3 in DNA: TGTGCCAGCAGCTTCCGGATATCCTATAATTCACCCCTCCACTTT. Translating it yields CASSFRISYNSPLHF.

This clone appeared a single time. The chain joins TRBV7-2 to TRBJ1-2; weak D call: TRBD1 (6 bases). V lost 1 base, J lost 6 bases, and 12 bases lay in between. The CDR3 is 14 amino acids. Germline V gene sequence: CDR1 SGHTA, CDR2 FQGNSA. The CDR3 region is CASSLGSGVDGYTF. CDR3 DNA: TGTGCCAGCAGCTTAGGATCAGGGGTAGATGGCTACACCTTC. The complete variable domain, with remaining parts taken from reference TRBV7-2 and TRBJ1-2, reads GAGVSQSPSNKVTEKGKDVELRCDPISGHTALYWYRQSLGQGLEFLIYFQGNSAPDKSGLPSDRFSAERTGGSVSTLTIQRTQQEDSAVYLCASSLGSGVDGYTFGSGTRLTVV.

This chain joins TRBV19 and TRBJ1-5; D perhaps matches TRBD1 (5 bases). There are 12 residues in the CDR3. Germline V gives CDR1 LNHDA, CDR2 SQIVND (reference sequence). The V gene lost 6 bases and the J gene lost 6 bases, with 9 bases spanning the gap. The CDR3, as DNA: TGTGCCAGTAGGAGGGGAAGTCAGCCCCAGCATTTT. This translates into CASRRGSQPQHF.

This chain joins TRBV6-1 and TRBJ1-1, with D hard to call. The germline V gene has CDR1 MNHNS and CDR2 SASEGT. The ends were cut back, 1 base at V and 7 bases at J, with 13 bases in the middle. The CDR3 spans 14 residues. In DNA form, the CDR3 reads TGTGCCAGCAGTGAAGGTACGGAGGTCGGTGAAGCTTTCTTT. It yields the protein CASSEGTEVGEAFF.

V usage is TRBV4-1 and J usage is TRBJ1-2; D perhaps matches TRBD1 (5 bases). This CDR3 has 17 amino acids. The germline V and J ends were trimmed by 5 bases and 2 bases, with 21 bases remaining between them. The germline V gene has CDR1 MGHRA and CDR2 YSYEKL. CDR3 sequence: CASSTSSLGGLNYGYTF. CDR3 coding DNA: TGCGCCAGCAGCACCTCAAGCCTCGGGGGATTAAACTATGGCTACACCTTC.

The J gene is TRBJ2-3, the V gene TRBV5-1; tentatively, D is TRBD1 (6 bases). Between the trimmed V and J ends, which lost 4 bases and 1 base, there was a span of 16 bases. In germline, CDR1 is SGHRS, CDR2 YFSETQ. The CDR3 runs to 16 residues. CDR3 nucleotides: TGCGCCAGCAGCACCTTCCCGGGACACCGCACAGATACGCAGTATTTT. It codes for CASSTFPGHRTDTQYF.

This rearrangement joins TRBV5-6 to TRBJ2-3, with 8 bases fitting TRBD2. Per the germline V gene, CDR1 is SGHDT and CDR2 is YYEEEE. This CDR3 region has 16 residues. V lost 3 bases and J lost 2; bases outside the gene matches: 8. CDR3: CASSYSAGGPTDTQYF. The CDR3 DNA sequence: TGTGCCAGCAGCTACTCCGCGGGGGGCCCCACAGATACGCAGTATTTT.

The chain employs TRBV4-1 and TRBJ2-5; 8 bases align to TRBD2. V trimming: 0 bases; J trimming: 3 bases; junction bases outside the gene matches: 12. Per germline, CDR1 MGHRA and CDR2 YSYEKL. This CDR3 comprises 18 residues. In nucleotides, the CDR3 is TGCGCCAGCAGCCAAGAGGTAACGGGGGGGCTGGCCAAAGAGACCCAGTACTTC. It translates to CASSQEVTGGLAKETQYF.

The chain is built from TRBV29-1 and TRBJ1-2, with 11 bases lining up with TRBD1. The junction had 3 bases not matched to a gene; V was cut back by 3 bases and J by 3 bases. Germline assignment: CDR1 SQVTM and CDR2 ANQGSEA. CDR3 size: 14 residues. The CDR3: CSVDPGQGDYGYTF. CDR3 bases: TGCAGCGTTGACCCGGGACAGGGGGACTATGGCTACACCTTC.

The chain is built from TRBV9 and TRBJ1-3; D perhaps matches TRBD1 (6 bases). Germline lookup yields CDR1 SGDLS and CDR2 YYNGEE. This CDR3 region has 16 residues. The V end lost 0 bases, the J end lost 3 bases, and 13 bases lay between the germline ends. CDR3: CASSVASRGGGNTIYF. The DNA for the CDR3 is TGTGCCAGCAGCGTAGCGTCCAGGGGCGGTGGAAACACCATATATTTT.

The chain is built from TRBV5-1 and TRBJ1-1, with 9 positions matching TRBD1. The germline V gene has CDR1 SGHRS and CDR2 YFSETQ. The CDR3 extends over 15 amino acids. J was trimmed by 7 bases and V by 4 bases; bases with no gene match: 11. The CDR3 DNA follows: TGCGCCAGCAGCCCCGGGACAGGGAGATATGGTGAAGCTTTCTTT. Translated, it gives CASSPGTGRYGEAFF.

This clone appeared once. This chain links TRBV19 with TRBJ1-5; D not resolved. Germline assignment: CDR1 LNHDA and CDR2 SQIVND (reference sequence). The V and J ends lost 6 bases and 4 bases respectively, with 10 bases between them. The CDR3 is 13 residues long. CDR3 loop: CASSPRVNQPQHF. DNA for the CDR3: TGTGCCAGTAGCCCCCGGGTAAATCAGCCCCAGCATTTT.

This clone was seen once. The V and J genes are TRBV19 and TRBJ1-2; 10 bases map to TRBD1. V shed 0 bases and J 4 bases; nucleotides not matched to a gene: 2. The CDR3 runs 15 residues. Germline-derived CDR1 and CDR2 are LNHDA and SQIVND (reference sequence). CDR3 amino acids: CASSIDRDRGYGYTF. CDR3 nucleotides: TGTGCCAGTAGTATAGACCGGGACAGGGGCTATGGCTACACCTTC.

V gene TRBV7-6 combines with J gene TRBJ1-1, with TRBD1 identical over 8 bases. The V gene's germline CDR1 is SGHVS and CDR2 FNYEAQ. Trimming cost V 4 bases and J 4 bases; bases outside gene matches: 2. There are 13 residues in the CDR3. The CDR3 nucleotides are TGTGCCAGCAGCTCCGACAGGGGCACTGAAGCTTTCTTT. It yields the protein CASSSDRGTEAFF.

V gene TRBV14 combines with J gene TRBJ1-1; D possibly corresponds to TRBD1 (6 bases). The V end was cut by 1 base, the J end by 1 base, with 10 bases between. The CDR3 runs to 15 residues. CDR1 is SGHDN, CDR2 FVKESK, per germline. CDR3 amino acids: CASSQVQGRNTEAFF. CDR3 nucleotides: TGTGCCAGCAGCCAAGTACAGGGAAGGAACACTGAAGCTTTCTTT.

V is TRBV28 and J is TRBJ1-1, with D maybe TRBD1 (5 bases). Trimming took 8 bases from V and 6 from J, leaving 19 bases between them. CDR1 is MDHEN, CDR2 SYDVKM, per germline. The CDR3 loop spans 14 amino acids. CDR3 coding DNA: TGTGCCAGCGCAAGCGCCTGGGGGAGAGCTGAAGCTTTCTTT. Translating gives CASASAWGRAEAFF.